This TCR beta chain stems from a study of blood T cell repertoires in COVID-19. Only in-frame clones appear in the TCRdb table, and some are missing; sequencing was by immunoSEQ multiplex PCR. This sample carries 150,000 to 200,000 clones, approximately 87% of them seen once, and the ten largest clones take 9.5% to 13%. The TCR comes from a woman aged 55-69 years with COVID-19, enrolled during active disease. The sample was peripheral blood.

The CDR3 reads CASSPLAGEEAYEQYF. CDR3 DNA sequence: TGTGCCAGCAGCCCACTAGCGGGAGAGGAGGCCTACGAGCAGTACTTC. The chain combines TRBV7-6 with TRBJ2-7; the match to TRBD2 covers 11 bases. CDR1 is SGHVS and CDR2 is FNYEAQ in the germline V gene. J was trimmed by 2 bases and V by 5 bases; bases with no gene match: 8. The CDR3 has 16 amino acids.